Each of the 18 T cell receptor beta chains below was sequenced from the same sample in a study of cytomegalovirus exposure and HLA in healthy donors. The PCR was carried out with 60 Vbeta primers and 13 Jbeta primers. Sequencing was performed with immunoSEQ multiplex PCR; in TCRdb, only in-frame clones are kept and a portion is missing. The sample consists of about 150,000 clones, 80% of them appearing once. The specimen was PBMCs. All receptors derive from a woman between 40 and 55 years old in good health and CMV-seronegative.

This clone was seen only a few times. V and J are TRBV13 and TRBJ1-4, with TRBD1 as a possible D gene (5 bases). Trimming removed 2 bases from V and 8 bases from J, with 12 bases in between. This CDR3 contains 14 residues. Germline V gives CDR1 PRHDT, CDR2 FYEKMQ (reference sequence). Here the CDR3 reads CASSLPRDSEKLFF. CDR3 bases: TGTGCCAGCAGCTTACCCAGGGACTCAGAAAAACTGTTTTTT. Using reference TRBV13 and TRBJ1-4 for the parts outside the CDR3, the full variable domain is AAGVIQSPRHLIKEKRETATLKCYPIPRHDTVYWYQQGPGQDPQFLISFYEKMQSDKGSIPDRFSAQQFSDYHSELNMSSLELGDSALYFCASSLPRDSEKLFFGSGTQLSVL.

This clone was picked up a small number of times. One junction end disagrees with the germline gene, perhaps due to a read error. The gene calls are TRBV6-4 and TRBJ2-1; D is unresolved. CDR3 length: 15 residues. Germline CDR1 MRHNA, CDR2 SNTAGT. CDR3 residues: CASSYSTSSYNEQFF. As DNA, the CDR3 is TGTGCCAGCAGTTACTCCACCAGCTCCTACAATGAGCAGTTCTTC.

The chain recombines TRBV11-3 with TRBJ2-2; unclear D gene. The CDR3 totals 16 residues. Germline CDR1 and CDR2: SGHNT and YENEEA. Trimming pared 2 bases from V and 7 bases from J, leaving 17 bases between. As DNA, the CDR3 is TGTGCCAGCAGCTTACACCGCCCAATTAACGGCGGGGAGCTGTTTTTT. It yields the protein CASSLHRPINGGELFF.

This chain links TRBV4-3 with TRBJ2-3; TRBD2 is a possible D gene (6 bases). The CDR3 has 17 residues. Looked up from germline, CDR1 is LGHNA and CDR2 is YSLEER. With 1 base removed from V and 3 bases from J, the gap between germline ends came to 17 bases. The CDR3, as DNA: TGCGCCAGCAGCCAAGTGGGGAGGACCTCCACTACAGATACGCAGTATTTT. Amino acid sequence: CASSQVGRTSTTDTQYF.

This clone was detected a few times. This chain joins TRBV6-4 and TRBJ2-1; TRBD2 is a possible D gene (7 bases). The V end was cut by 6 bases, the J end by 6 bases, with 18 bases between. Per germline, CDR1 MRHNA and CDR2 SNTAGT. The CDR3 runs to 15 residues. CDR3 DNA sequence: TGTGCCAGCAGCCCTACAGGGCCGGGGGGCAATGAGCAGTTCTTC. Protein sequence: CASSPTGPGGNEQFF.

The chain employs TRBV30 and TRBJ2-6, with TRBD1 matching 8 bases. Trimming at V came to 2 bases and at J to 5 bases, leaving 8 bases not matched to a gene. Per the germline V gene, CDR1 is GTSNPN and CDR2 is SVGIG (reference sequence). The CDR3 covers 16 residues. The CDR3 sequence: CAWSTGTGYRANVLTF. The DNA for the CDR3 is TGTGCCTGGAGTACCGGGACAGGTTACCGGGCCAACGTCCTGACTTTC.

CDR3 in DNA: TGCGCCAGCAGCCAAAGGGGTGGCCAACCCTACGAGCAGTACTTC. Its protein is CASSQRGGQPYEQYF. The chain employs TRBV4-1 and TRBJ2-7; TRBD1 might be the D (5 bases). This CDR3 is 15 amino acids long. Germline CDR1 is MGHRA and CDR2 is YSYEKL. V was trimmed by 2 bases and J by 2 bases, leaving 13 bases between them.

In DNA form, the CDR3 reads TGCGCCAGCAGCTTGACTTCGACTAGCGGGCCGTTAAATACCGGGGAGCTGTTTTTT. Encoded protein: CASSLTSTSGPLNTGELFF. The chain is built from TRBV5-1 and TRBJ2-2, with 10 bases aligning to TRBD2. Germline CDR1 and CDR2: SGHRS and YFSETQ. The CDR3 loop spans 19 amino acids. The V segment lost 1 base and the J segment 5 bases; nucleotides outside the gene matches: 14. Full variable domain (missing parts from reference TRBV5-1 and TRBJ2-2): KAGVTQTPRYLIKTRGQQVTLSCSPISGHRSVSWYQQTPGQGLQFLFEYFSETQRNKGNFPGRFSGRQFSNSRSEMNVSTLELGDSALYLCASSLTSTSGPLNTGELFFGEGSRLTVL.

The chain uses TRBV6-1 and TRBJ2-3, with 12 bases matching TRBD2. The junction had 6 bases not matched to a gene; V was cut back by 5 bases and J by 6 bases. This CDR3 is built from 15 residues. Germline values: CDR1 MNHNS, CDR2 SASEGT. CDR3 sequence: CASSSRLAGGDTQYF. For the CDR3, the DNA is TGTGCCAGCAGTTCCCGGCTAGCGGGGGGGGATACGCAGTATTTT.

This chain joins TRBV29-1 and TRBJ2-7; 7 bases are a match to TRBD1. Germline CDR1 and CDR2: SQVTM and ANQGSEA. The trim removed 4 bases at V and 5 bases at J, leaving 8 bases unmatched. The CDR3 extends over 13 amino acids. The CDR3 protein is CSVAGTVRDEQYF. The CDR3 bases are TGCAGCGTTGCCGGGACAGTCCGCGACGAGCAGTACTTC.

The rearrangement links TRBV11-3 to TRBJ1-4, with D possibly matching TRBD1 (6 bases). The CDR3 loop spans 14 amino acids. CDR1 is SGHNT and CDR2 is YENEEA in the germline V gene. The V end lost 4 bases, the J end lost 5 bases, and 11 bases lay between the germline ends. CDR3 region: CASSSGQINEKLFF. As DNA, the CDR3 is TGTGCCAGCAGCTCGGGACAAATAAATGAAAAACTGTTTTTT.

This chain joins TRBV4-2 and TRBJ1-1; maybe TRBD1 (5 bases). CDR1 is LGHNA and CDR2 is YNFKEQ in the germline V gene. The CDR3 is 14 residues long. Trimming left V 3 bases short and J 1 base short, with 9 bases between. CDR3 amino acids: CASSQVTGNTEAFF. The CDR3 nucleotides read TGTGCCAGCAGCCAGGTCACAGGGAACACTGAAGCTTTCTTT.

The genes are TRBV4-1 and TRBJ2-5; 9 bases align to TRBD2. The CDR3 extends over 17 amino acids. Germline V gene lookup returns CDR1 MGHRA and CDR2 YSYEKL. Losses at the gene ends were 0 bases for V and 1 base for J; bases not matched to a gene: 6. The CDR3 region has the DNA TGCGCCAGCAGCCAAGAAAGAGCGGGAGGACCCCAAGAGACCCAGTACTTC. The encoded protein is CASSQERAGGPQETQYF.

The chain recombines TRBV19 with TRBJ2-2, with a possible D match to TRBD1 (5 bases). CDR1 is LNHDA and CDR2 is SQIVND in the germline V gene (reference sequence). Trimming stripped 4 bases from V and 1 base from J, with 7 bases between. The CDR3 is 14 residues long. CDR3 sequence (DNA): TGTGCCAGTAGTAACACAGGGAACACCGGGGAGCTGTTTTTT. This encodes CASSNTGNTGELFF.

CDR3 protein: CASSTRQGVEGYTF. CDR3 nucleotides: TGTGCCAGCAGTACTCGACAGGGAGTGGAGGGCTACACCTTC. V gene TRBV6-5 combines with J gene TRBJ1-2; 7 bases map to TRBD1. The ends lost 5 bases at V and 8 bases at J; junction bases unmatched: 11. The germline CDR1 and CDR2 sequences are MNHEY and SVGAGI. The CDR3 sequence is 14 residues long.

J is TRBJ1-6 and V is TRBV29-1; weak D call: TRBD1 (5 bases). Germline CDR1 is SQVTM and CDR2 is ANQGSEA. Trimming shortened V by 4 bases and J by 5 bases, and 18 bases separated the two germline ends. The CDR3 covers 16 residues. The CDR3 sequence is CSVADTHFFDNSPLHF. In DNA form, the CDR3 reads TGCAGCGTTGCGGACACACACTTTTTCGATAATTCACCCCTCCACTTT.

V is TRBV13 and J is TRBJ2-7; 9 bases fit TRBD2. CDR1 PRHDT and CDR2 FYEKMQ come from the germline V gene (reference sequence). Trimming cost V 5 bases and J 2 bases; bases outside gene matches: 10. This CDR3 has 16 residues. This CDR3 is CASSRRPGLAPYEQYF. In nucleotides, the CDR3 is TGTGCCAGCAGCCGACGGCCGGGACTAGCACCCTACGAGCAGTACTTC.

In its sample, this clone was seen a few times. The CDR3 reads CASSLVTGTQYF. The DNA for the CDR3 is TGTGCCAGCAGCTTAGTCACCGGTACGCAGTATTTT. The V and J genes are TRBV7-2 and TRBJ2-3; D gene uncertain. Germline values: CDR1 SGHTA, CDR2 FQGNSA. V was clipped by 1 base and J by 8 bases, with 7 bases between them. The CDR3 spans 12 residues.